Listed below are T cell receptor beta chains from one sample, sequenced in a study of shared clonotypes between healthy human individuals. Generated by immunoSEQ multiplex PCR, the TCRdb table keeps only in-frame clones and is missing some. The repertoire holds about 820,000 clones, with more than 85% as singletons. Sample: naive CD8+ T cells sorted from blood. Receptors originate from a man aged 25 to 45 in good health. CDR3s include the opening cysteine and the closing phenylalanine or tryptophan. A D gene is named only where the DNA matches it firmly. The size field is filled for only some rows; it gives once, few, many or a size class.

J gene	V gene	D gene	clone size	CDR3 DNA	CDR3 protein
TRBJ2-1	TRBV29-1	TRBD2	NA	TGCAGCGTTGACGGGGTAGCGGGAGGACATGAGCAGTTCTTC	CSVDGVAGGHEQFF
TRBJ2-3	TRBV28	TRBD2	NA	TGTGCCAGCAGACCCGGGACTAGCGTCACAGATACGCAGTATTTT	CASRPGTSVTDTQYF
TRBJ1-2	TRBV4-3	NA	NA	TGCGCCAGCAGCCAAGGAATGGGGGCCTCTTCGGATGGCTACACCTTC	CASSQGMGASSDGYTF
TRBJ1-5	TRBV2	NA	NA	TGTGCCAGCAGTGAAGCCCTGAGCAATCAGCCCCAGCATTTT	CASSEALSNQPQHF
TRBJ2-7	TRBV5-1	NA	once	TGCGCCAGCAGCTTGGGAGGGGCCGTCTACGAGCAGTACTTC	CASSLGGAVYEQYF
TRBJ1-4	TRBV7-8	NA	NA	TGTGCCAGCAGCCGTCGGGGGGCTAATGAAAAACTGTTTTTT	CASSRRGANEKLFF
TRBJ2-1	TRBV7-9	NA	NA	TGTGCCAGCAGCTTAGTGGGGCGGGGCAGATTACGTGAGCAGTTCTTC	CASSLVGRGRLREQFF
TRBJ1-2	TRBV6-5	NA	few	TGTGCCAGCAGTTACTCAGAATCAGGGGAGTGGGGCTACACCTTC	CASSYSESGEWGYTF
TRBJ1-4	TRBV5-6	NA	NA	TGTGCCAGCAGCGAGGGGGAAACTAATGAAAAACTGTTTTTT	CASSEGETNEKLFF
TRBJ1-1	TRBV7-9	NA	NA	TGTGCCAGCAGCTTAGTCGGCCCGCCGGACACTGAAGCTTTCTTT	CASSLVGPPDTEAFF
TRBJ2-1	TRBV6-1	TRBD2	NA	TGTGCCAACAAGGGACTAGCATCCTACAATGAGCAGTTCTTC	CANKGLASYNEQFF
TRBJ1-4	TRBV19	NA	NA	TGTGCCAGTAGTTGGGGTGAGGCAACTAATGAAAAACTGTTTTTT	CASSWGEATNEKLFF
TRBJ2-7	TRBV11-2	NA	NA	TGTGCCAGCAGCCCCCCTACAGGGCTCACCTACGAGCAGTACTTC	CASSPPTGLTYEQYF
TRBJ2-1	TRBV9	TRBD1	NA	TGTGCCAGCAGCGTGAGTGGGACAGGGGGCGAGCAGTTCTTC	CASSVSGTGGEQFF
TRBJ2-1	TRBV19	NA	once	TGTGCCAGTAGCTGGGCTTCGTTCTCCTACAATGAGCAGTTCTTC	CASSWASFSYNEQFF
TRBJ2-7	TRBV30	NA	NA	TGTGCCTGGAGTGTACGCCCCTACGAGCAGTACTTC	CAWSVRPYEQYF
TRBJ2-3	TRBV5-1	NA	NA	TGCGCCAGCAGCTTGGGCTCAATAGGGTTACGTAGCACAGATACGCAGTATTTT	CASSLGSIGLRSTDTQYF
TRBJ2-5	TRBV4-1	TRBD2	NA	TGCGCCAGCAGCCAAGAGGAACTAGCGGAAGAGACCCAGTACTTC	CASSQEELAEETQYF
TRBJ1-1	TRBV20-1	NA	NA	TGCAGTGCTAGACAGAACACTGAAGCTTTCTTT	CSARQNTEAFF
TRBJ2-7	TRBV10-3	TRBD2	NA	TGTGCCATCGGGGGAACGCCTAGCGGCTCCTACGAGCAGTACTTC	CAIGGTPSGSYEQYF